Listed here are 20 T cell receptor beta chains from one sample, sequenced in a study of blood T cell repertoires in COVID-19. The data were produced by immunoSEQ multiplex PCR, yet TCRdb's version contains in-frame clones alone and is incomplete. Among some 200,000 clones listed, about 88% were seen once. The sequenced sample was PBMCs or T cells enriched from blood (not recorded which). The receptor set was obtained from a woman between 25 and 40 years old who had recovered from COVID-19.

CDR3 amino acids: CASSEVTSLREKLFF. The CDR3 region has the DNA TGTGCCAGCAGTGAGGTAACTTCGCTGAGAGAAAAACTGTTTTTT. The V call is TRBV6-1, the J call TRBJ1-4; unclear D gene. Trimming stripped 3 bases from V and 8 bases from J, with 16 bases between. This CDR3 is built from 15 residues. Germline values: CDR1 MNHNS, CDR2 SASEGT.

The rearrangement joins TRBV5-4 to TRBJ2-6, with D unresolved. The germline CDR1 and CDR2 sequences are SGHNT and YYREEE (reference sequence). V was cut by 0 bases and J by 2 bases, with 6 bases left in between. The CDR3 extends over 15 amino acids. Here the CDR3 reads CASSLVTPGANVLTF. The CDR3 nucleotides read TGTGCCAGCAGCTTGGTTACACCTGGGGCCAACGTCCTGACTTTC. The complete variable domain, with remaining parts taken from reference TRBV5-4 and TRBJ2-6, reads ETGVTQSPTHLIKTRGQQVTLRCSSQSGHNTVSWYQQALGQGPQFIFQYYREEENGRGNFPPRFSGLQFPNYSSELNVNALELDDSALYLCASSLVTPGANVLTFGAGSRLTVL.

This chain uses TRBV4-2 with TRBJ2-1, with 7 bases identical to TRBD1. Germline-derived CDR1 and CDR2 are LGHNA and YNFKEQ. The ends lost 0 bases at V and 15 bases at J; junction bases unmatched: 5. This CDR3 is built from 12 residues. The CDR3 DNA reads TGTGCCAGCAGCCAAGACAGGGGGAGTCCGTTCTTC. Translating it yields CASSQDRGSPFF.

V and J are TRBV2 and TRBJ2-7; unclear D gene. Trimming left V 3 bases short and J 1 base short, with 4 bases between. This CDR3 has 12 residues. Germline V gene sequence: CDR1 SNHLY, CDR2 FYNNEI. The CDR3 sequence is CASSDNSYEQYF. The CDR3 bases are TGTGCCAGCAGTGATAATTCCTACGAGCAGTACTTC.

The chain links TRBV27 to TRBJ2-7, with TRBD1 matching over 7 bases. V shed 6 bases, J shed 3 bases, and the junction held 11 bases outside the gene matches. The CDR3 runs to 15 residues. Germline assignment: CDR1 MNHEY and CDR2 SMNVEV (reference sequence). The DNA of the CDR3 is TGTGCCAGCAGCCTAGTTCGGGACAGCCTCTACGAGCAGTACTTC. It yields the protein CASSLVRDSLYEQYF.

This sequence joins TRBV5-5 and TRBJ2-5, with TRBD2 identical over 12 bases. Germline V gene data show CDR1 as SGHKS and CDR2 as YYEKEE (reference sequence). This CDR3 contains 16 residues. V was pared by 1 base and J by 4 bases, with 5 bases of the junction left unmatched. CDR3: CASSLPSGGVGETQYF. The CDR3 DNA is TGTGCCAGCAGCTTGCCTAGCGGGGGGGTAGGAGAGACCCAGTACTTC.

The CDR3 region is CASTVRVGVGYTF. The CDR3 nucleotides read TGTGCCAGCACCGTAAGAGTTGGAGTTGGCTACACCTTC. The rearrangement links TRBV5-4 to TRBJ1-2; D is unclear. V was clipped by 6 bases and J by 7 bases, with 16 bases between them. The CDR3 sequence is 13 residues long. CDR1 and CDR2 (germline): SGHNT, YYREEE (reference sequence).

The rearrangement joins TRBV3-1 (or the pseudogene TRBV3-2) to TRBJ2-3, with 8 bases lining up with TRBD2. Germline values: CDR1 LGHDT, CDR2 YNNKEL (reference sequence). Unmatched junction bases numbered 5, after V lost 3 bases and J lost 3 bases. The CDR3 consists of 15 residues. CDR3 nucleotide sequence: TGTGCCAGCAGCCAGCCGGGGGGGGGAACAGATACGCAGTATTTT. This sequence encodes CASSQPGGGTDTQYF.

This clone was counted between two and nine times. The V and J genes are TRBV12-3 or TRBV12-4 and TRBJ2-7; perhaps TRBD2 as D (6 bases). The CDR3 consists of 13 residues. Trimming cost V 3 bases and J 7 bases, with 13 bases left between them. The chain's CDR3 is CASSLEGAREQYF. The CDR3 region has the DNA TGTGCCAGCAGTTTGGAGGGCGCACGGGAGCAGTACTTC.

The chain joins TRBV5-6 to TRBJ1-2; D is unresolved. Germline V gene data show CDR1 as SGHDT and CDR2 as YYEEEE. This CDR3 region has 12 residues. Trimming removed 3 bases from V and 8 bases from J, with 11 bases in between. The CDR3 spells CASSSSLVGYTF. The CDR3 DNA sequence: TGTGCCAGCAGCTCGAGTCTGGTAGGCTACACCTTC.

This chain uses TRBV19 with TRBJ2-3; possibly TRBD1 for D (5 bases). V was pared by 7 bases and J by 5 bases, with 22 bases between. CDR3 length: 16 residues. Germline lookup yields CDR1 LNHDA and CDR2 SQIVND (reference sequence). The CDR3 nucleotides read TGTGCCAGTACCCTCAACCGGCAGGGCCGCGTAGATACGCAGTATTTT. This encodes CASTLNRQGRVDTQYF. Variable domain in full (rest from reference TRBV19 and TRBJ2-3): DGGITQSPKYLFRKEGQNVTLSCEQNLNHDAMYWYRQDPGQGLRLIYYSQIVNDFQKGDIAEGYSVSREKKESFPLTVTSAQKNPTAFYLCASTLNRQGRVDTQYFGPGTRLTVL.

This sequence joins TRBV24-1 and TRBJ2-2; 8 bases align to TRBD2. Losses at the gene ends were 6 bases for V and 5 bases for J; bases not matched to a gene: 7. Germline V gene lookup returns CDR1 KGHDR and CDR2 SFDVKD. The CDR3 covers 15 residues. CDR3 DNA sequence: TGTGCCACCAGTCGTTCGGGGGGGCTAACCGGGGAGCTGTTTTTT. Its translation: CATSRSGGLTGELFF.

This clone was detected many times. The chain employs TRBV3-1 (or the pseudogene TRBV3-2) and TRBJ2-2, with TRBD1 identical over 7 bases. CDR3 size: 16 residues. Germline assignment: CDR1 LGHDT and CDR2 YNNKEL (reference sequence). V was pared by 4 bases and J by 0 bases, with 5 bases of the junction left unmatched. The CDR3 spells CASSRPTGANTGELFF. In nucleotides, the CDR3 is TGTGCCAGCAGCCGACCCACAGGGGCGAACACCGGGGAGCTGTTTTTT.

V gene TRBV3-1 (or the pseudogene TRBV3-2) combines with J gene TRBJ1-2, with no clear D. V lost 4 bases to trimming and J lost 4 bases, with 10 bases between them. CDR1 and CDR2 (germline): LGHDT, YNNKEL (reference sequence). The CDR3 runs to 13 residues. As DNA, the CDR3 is TGTGCCAGCAGCCCCTCCCCTACCTATGGCTACACCTTC. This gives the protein CASSPSPTYGYTF.

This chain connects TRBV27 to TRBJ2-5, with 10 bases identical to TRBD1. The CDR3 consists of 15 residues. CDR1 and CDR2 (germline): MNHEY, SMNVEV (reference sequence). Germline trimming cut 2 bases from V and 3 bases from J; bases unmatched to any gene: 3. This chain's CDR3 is CASSLLGQGEETQYF. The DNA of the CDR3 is TGTGCCAGCAGTTTACTTGGACAGGGGGAAGAGACCCAGTACTTC.

CDR3 in amino acids: CASSSGLARYEQYF. The CDR3 DNA follows: TGTGCCAGCAGTTCGGGACTAGCCCGTTACGAGCAGTACTTC. This chain uses TRBV3-1 (or the pseudogene TRBV3-2) with TRBJ2-7, with 9 bases fitting TRBD2. CDR1 is LGHDT and CDR2 is YNNKEL in the germline V gene (reference sequence). The CDR3 length is 14 residues. Losses at the gene ends were 6 bases for V and 4 bases for J; bases not matched to a gene: 7.

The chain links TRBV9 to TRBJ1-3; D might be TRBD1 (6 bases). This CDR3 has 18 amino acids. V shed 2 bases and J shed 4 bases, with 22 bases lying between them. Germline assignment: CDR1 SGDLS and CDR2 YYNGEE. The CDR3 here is CASSVSLGAEQAGNTIYF. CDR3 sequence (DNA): TGTGCCAGCAGCGTGTCGCTGGGGGCAGAACAGGCGGGAAACACCATATATTTT.

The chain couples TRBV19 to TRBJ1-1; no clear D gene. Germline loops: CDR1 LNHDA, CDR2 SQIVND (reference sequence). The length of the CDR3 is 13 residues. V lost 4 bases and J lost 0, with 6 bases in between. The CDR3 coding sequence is TGTGCCAGTAGTAACACAGTGAACACTGAAGCTTTCTTT. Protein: CASSNTVNTEAFF.

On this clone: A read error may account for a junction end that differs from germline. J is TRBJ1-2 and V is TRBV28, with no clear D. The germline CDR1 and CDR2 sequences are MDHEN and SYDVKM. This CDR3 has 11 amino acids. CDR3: CASSSKYGYTF. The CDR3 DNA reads TGTGCCAGCAGTTCTAAATATGGCTACACCTTC.

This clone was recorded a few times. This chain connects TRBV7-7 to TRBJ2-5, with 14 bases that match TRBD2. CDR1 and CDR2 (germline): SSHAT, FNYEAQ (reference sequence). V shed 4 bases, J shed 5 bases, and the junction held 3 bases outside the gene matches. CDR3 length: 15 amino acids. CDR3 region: CASSSGLAGVETQYF. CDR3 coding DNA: TGTGCCAGCAGCTCGGGACTAGCGGGGGTGGAGACCCAGTACTTC.